Described below is a single T cell receptor (beta chain) sequence and its context. The specificity of this receptor is unknown. Base qualities are missing; no much larger clone stands one base away. The sample belongs to a study of control samples from healthy donors and cancer patients (dated by TCRdb to the early 2020s). Library preparation used the immunoSEQ multiplex PCR assay. In its TCRdb copy, this immuneACCESS table keeps in-frame sequences only and misses some clones. Where compared with another copy, unresolved V genes explain less than half of these, and the others have no known cause. The sample table contains 120,000 to 150,000 clones; only one count was recorded for about 90% of them. Approximately 7.2% of the sample goes to the ten largest clones. The germline V gene specifies MNHEY as CDR1 and SVGAGI as CDR2. The CDR3 numbers 15 residues from cysteine through phenylalanine. Only the CDR3 portion is preserved as DNA: 45 bases, with reading frame beginning at the first base. Germline trimming amounts to 2 bases on V and 7 bases on J, with 9 as the count of junction bases outside the gene matches.

The chain employs TRBV6-5 and TRBJ2-7; 9 bases in between match TRBD1. The sequence was obtained from a man aged 18 to 29 in good health. Material for sequencing was blood. The CDR3 reads as follows: CASSYPTGGEGEQYF. The nucleotides read TGTGCCAGCAGTTACCCCACAGGGGGCGAGGGGGAGCAGTACTTC.